A few counts support the clone carrying this T cell receptor beta chain. Antigen unknown. An end of the junction differs from the germline gene, which may be a read error. Production of TCR cDNA was by 5'RACE template switching, which also added a universal primer site and UMIs. TCRdb fed the 5' RACE reads into MiXCR, producing one record per CDR3 protein. The repertoire includes approximately 70,000 distinct CDR3 sequences, approximately 7% of them detected once, and 30% to 45% sits in the top ten. The data originate from a study of T cells after yellow fever vaccination. Germline-derived CDR1 and CDR2 are SGHDN and FVKESK. This CDR3 spans 15 amino acids. Findings of the study overall: Reappearance after the booster was observed for most primary-vaccination clones (roughly 97% CD4, about 85% CD8). The CD4 compartment and the CD8 compartment contained a small share of clonotypes in common.

The chain couples TRBV14 to TRBJ2-2; 8 bases align to TRBD1. The sequencing used CD8+ T cells sorted from PBMCs, collected roughly 47 days after the first yellow fever vaccination. The receptor was derived from a man aged 18-30 years who received the YFV17D yellow fever vaccine. The CDR3 loop is CASSSYRGNPGELFF. The CDR3 nucleotides read TGTGCCAGCAGCTCGTACAGGGGGAACCCCGGGGAGCTGTTTTTT.